One sample yielded the 16 T cell receptor beta chains listed below, sequenced in a study of blood T cell repertoires in COVID-19 (dated by TCRdb to the early 2020s). Receptor amplification or capture employed the immunoSEQ multiplex PCR assay. TCRdb took this table from immuneACCESS and kept in-frame rearrangements with V and J called. Such tables lack part of the clones; where checked against another copy, unresolved V genes explain under half of the gap, and the rest is unexplained. The sample table shows about 240,000 clones, and about nine tenths are seen once. The leading ten clones occupy approximately 7.9% of the sample. The sequencing sample was made of peripheral blood. The receptors shown here come from a man aged 60 to 75 who had recovered from COVID-19.

The chain uses TRBV5-1 and TRBJ2-5; TRBD2 might be the D (5 bases). CDR3 size: 14 residues. Trimming took off 5 bases at V and 3 bases at J, with 14 bases between the two ends. Per germline, CDR1 SGHRS and CDR2 YFSETQ. The CDR3 coding sequence is TGCGCCAGCAGTTCTAGGGTCGGGGAAGAGACCCAGTACTTC. Translating it yields CASSSRVGEETQYF.

This clone showed up just once. The chain carries TRBV30 and TRBJ2-7; a weak D match, TRBD2 (5 bases). Germline loops: CDR1 GTSNPN, CDR2 SVGIG (reference sequence). Trimming pared 2 bases from V and 7 bases from J, leaving 12 bases between. The CDR3 loop spans 12 amino acids. CDR3 DNA: TGTGCCTGGAGTAAGTGGACGGGGGAGCAGTACGTC. Its translation: CAWSKWTGEQYV.

The V gene is TRBV7-2, the J gene TRBJ2-5, with 15 bases matching TRBD2. The CDR3 extends over 16 amino acids. From germline, CDR1 is SGHTA and CDR2 FQGNSA. Germline trimming cut 5 bases from V and 5 bases from J; bases unmatched to any gene: 6. The CDR3 loop reads CASSPRTSGGAETQYF. In DNA, the CDR3 is TGTGCCAGCAGCCCCCGGACTAGCGGGGGGGCGGAGACCCAGTACTTC.

The chain recombines TRBV29-1 with TRBJ1-1; D gene uncertain. Trimming stripped 7 bases from V and 11 bases from J, with 23 bases between. The CDR3 spans 13 residues. Germline V gene lookup returns CDR1 SQVTM and CDR2 ANQGSEA. CDR3 in amino acids: CSANGGRASGAFF. For the CDR3, the DNA is TGCAGCGCTAACGGCGGGAGGGCGTCGGGGGCTTTCTTT.

The CDR3 loop is CASRGGQTTDTQYF. CDR3 in DNA: TGTGCCAGCAGGGGGGGACAGACCACAGATACGCAGTATTTT. The chain uses TRBV2 and TRBJ2-3; weak D call: TRBD1 (7 bases). The germline V and J ends were trimmed by 6 bases and 2 bases, with 12 bases remaining between them. Germline loops: CDR1 SNHLY, CDR2 FYNNEI. The CDR3 runs 14 residues.

The chain couples TRBV18 to TRBJ1-4, with D perhaps matching TRBD1 (5 bases). Trimming left V 3 bases short and J 8 bases short, with 13 bases between. There are 14 residues in the CDR3. Germline V gives CDR1 KGHSH, CDR2 LQKENI. The CDR3 DNA follows: TGTGCCAGCTCACCTCCGGGGGTCCCCGAAAAACTGTTTTTT. It is translated as CASSPPGVPEKLFF.

The J gene is TRBJ1-2, the V gene TRBV12-5, with TRBD1 as a possible D gene (6 bases). The V and J ends lost 6 bases and 7 bases respectively, with 12 bases between them. Germline V gives CDR1 LGHNT, CDR2 FRNRAP. There are 12 residues in the CDR3. CDR3: CASGDLTGGYTF. The CDR3 DNA is TGTGCTAGTGGAGACTTGACAGGTGGCTACACCTTC.

The chain has TRBV19 and TRBJ2-2; weak D call: TRBD1 (6 bases). There are 15 residues in the CDR3. CDR1 is LNHDA and CDR2 is SQIVND in the germline V gene (reference sequence). V gave up 7 bases and J gave up 3 bases, with 15 bases separating them. The CDR3 region is CASIGIRTDTGELFF. The CDR3 DNA follows: TGTGCCAGTATCGGAATCAGGACAGACACCGGGGAGCTGTTTTTT.

The rearrangement uses TRBV20-1 and TRBJ2-7, with D uncertain. Germline CDR1 and CDR2: DFQATT and SNEGSKA (reference sequence). CDR3 length: 11 residues. The V gene lost 3 bases and the J gene lost 3 bases, with 6 bases spanning the gap. The CDR3 sequence is CSASRGYEQYV. Here the CDR3 DNA reads TGCAGTGCTAGTCGCGGCTACGAGCAGTACGTC.

The chain couples TRBV5-1 to TRBJ1-3, with D possibly TRBD1 on 6 matching bases. Trimming pared 4 bases from V and 0 bases from J, leaving 17 bases between. Germline V gene lookup returns CDR1 SGHRS and CDR2 YFSETQ. CDR3 size: 17 residues. The CDR3 protein is CASSSLQGQLSGNTIYF. The CDR3 DNA sequence: TGCGCCAGCAGCAGTCTCCAGGGGCAACTCTCTGGAAACACCATATATTTT.

The V call is TRBV7-7, the J call TRBJ2-5; TRBD2 is a possible D gene (6 bases). In germline, CDR1 is SSHAT, CDR2 FNYEAQ (reference sequence). The CDR3 is 14 amino acids. V lost 6 bases, J lost 0 bases, and 11 bases lay in between. CDR3 protein: CASSTSLNQETQYF. CDR3 coding DNA: TGTGCCAGCAGTACTAGCCTAAACCAAGAGACCCAGTACTTC.

J is TRBJ2-1 and V is TRBV6-1; D is unclear. The V end lost 2 bases, the J end lost 6 bases, and 11 bases lay between the germline ends. The CDR3 length is 14 residues. Germline CDR1 is MNHNS and CDR2 is SASEGT. CDR3 protein: CASSESPLLNEQFF. The CDR3 DNA is TGTGCCAGCAGTGAAAGCCCTCTACTCAATGAGCAGTTCTTC.

This chain uses TRBV5-6 with TRBJ2-7, with D possibly matching TRBD1 (5 bases). CDR1 is SGHDT, CDR2 YYEEEE, per germline. The CDR3 totals 14 residues. V shed 0 bases and J shed 3 bases, with 10 bases lying between them. Written as DNA, the CDR3 is TGTGCCAGCAGCTTGGGGTGGGGCCACTACGAGCAGTACGTC. Protein sequence: CASSLGWGHYEQYV.

The J gene is TRBJ2-7, the V gene TRBV2; 11 bases agree with TRBD2. This CDR3 region has 16 residues. V dropped 5 bases and J dropped 1; count of bases not matched to a gene: 7. Germline assignment: CDR1 SNHLY and CDR2 FYNNEI. The CDR3 DNA follows: TGTGCCAGCAGTACCAACCTAGCGGGGGGTTCCTACGAGCAGTACTTC. Its protein is CASSTNLAGGSYEQYF.

This rearrangement joins TRBV11-3 to TRBJ2-3, with 7 bases fitting TRBD1. Germline V gene lookup returns CDR1 SGHNT and CDR2 YENEEA. CDR3 length: 15 residues. Unmatched junction bases numbered 4, after V lost 3 bases and J lost 1 base. The CDR3: CASSFEGAGTDTQYF. The CDR3 DNA follows: TGTGCCAGCAGCTTCGAGGGGGCAGGCACAGATACGCAGTATTTT.

The V call is TRBV6-4, the J call TRBJ2-7; TRBD2 agrees at 7 bases. The germline CDR1 and CDR2 sequences are MRHNA and SNTAGT. The CDR3 contains 18 residues. Unmatched junction bases numbered 16, after V lost 4 bases and J lost 1 base. CDR3 protein: CASSGLVEISGRSYEQYV. The CDR3 nucleotides read TGTGCCAGCAGTGGTCTTGTTGAAATTAGCGGGCGGTCCTACGAGCAGTACGTC.